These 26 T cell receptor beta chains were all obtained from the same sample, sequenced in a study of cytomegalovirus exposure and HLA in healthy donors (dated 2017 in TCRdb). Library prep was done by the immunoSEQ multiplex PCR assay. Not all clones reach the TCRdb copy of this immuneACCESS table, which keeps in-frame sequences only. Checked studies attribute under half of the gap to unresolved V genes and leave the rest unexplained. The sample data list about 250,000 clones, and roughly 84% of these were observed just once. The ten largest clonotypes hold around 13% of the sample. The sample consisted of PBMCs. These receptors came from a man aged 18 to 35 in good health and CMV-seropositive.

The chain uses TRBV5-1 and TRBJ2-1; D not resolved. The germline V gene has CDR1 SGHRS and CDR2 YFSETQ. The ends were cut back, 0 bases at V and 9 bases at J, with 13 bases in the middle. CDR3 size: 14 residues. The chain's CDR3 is CASSLDPSSGEQFF. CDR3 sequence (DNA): TGCGCCAGCAGCTTGGATCCCTCCTCAGGTGAGCAGTTCTTC.

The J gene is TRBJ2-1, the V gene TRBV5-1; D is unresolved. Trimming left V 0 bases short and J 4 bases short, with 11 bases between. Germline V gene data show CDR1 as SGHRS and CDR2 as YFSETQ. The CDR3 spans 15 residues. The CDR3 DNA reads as TGCGCCAGCAGCTTGGACAGTGCTGGGTACAATGAGCAGTTCTTC. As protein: CASSLDSAGYNEQFF. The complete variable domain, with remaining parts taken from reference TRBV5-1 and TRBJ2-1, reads KAGVTQTPRYLIKTRGQQVTLSCSPISGHRSVSWYQQTPGQGLQFLFEYFSETQRNKGNFPGRFSGRQFSNSRSEMNVSTLELGDSALYLCASSLDSAGYNEQFFGPGTRLTVL.

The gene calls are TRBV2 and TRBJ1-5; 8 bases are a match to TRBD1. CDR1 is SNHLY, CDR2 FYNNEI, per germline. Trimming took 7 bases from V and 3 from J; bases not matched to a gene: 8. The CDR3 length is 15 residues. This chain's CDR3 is CASNPDRANNQPQHF. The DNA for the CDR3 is TGTGCCAGCAACCCGGACAGGGCCAACAATCAGCCCCAGCATTTT.

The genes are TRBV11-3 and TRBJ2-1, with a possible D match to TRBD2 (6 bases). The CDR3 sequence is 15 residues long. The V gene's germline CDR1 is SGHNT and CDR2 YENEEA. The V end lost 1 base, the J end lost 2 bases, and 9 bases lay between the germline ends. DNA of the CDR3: TGTGCCAGCAGCTTAGGAGGAGGGACCTACAATGAGCAGTTCTTC. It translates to CASSLGGGTYNEQFF.

CDR3 in DNA: TGCAGCGTTGGCCGACCGGACCTTGGGGAAGGGACCCAGTACTTC. Its protein is CSVGRPDLGEGTQYF. This rearrangement joins TRBV29-1 to TRBJ2-5; D remains unclear. Germline CDR1 is SQVTM and CDR2 is ANQGSEA. CDR3 size: 15 residues. V was trimmed by 4 bases and J by 7 bases, leaving 22 bases between them.

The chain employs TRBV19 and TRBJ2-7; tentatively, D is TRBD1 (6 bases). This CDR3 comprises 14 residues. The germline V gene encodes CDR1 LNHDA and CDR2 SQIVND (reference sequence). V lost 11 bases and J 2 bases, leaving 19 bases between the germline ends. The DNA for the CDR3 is TGTGCCGAGGTTGGTGGTCAGGGGACCTACGAGCAGTACTTC. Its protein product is CAEVGGQGTYEQYF.

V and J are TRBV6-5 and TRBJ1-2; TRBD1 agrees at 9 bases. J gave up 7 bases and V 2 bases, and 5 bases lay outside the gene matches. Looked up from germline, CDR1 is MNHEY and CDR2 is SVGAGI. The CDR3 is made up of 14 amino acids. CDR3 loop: CASSYRDRVSGYTF. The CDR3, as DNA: TGTGCCAGCAGTTACCGGGACAGGGTCTCTGGCTACACCTTC.

The CDR3 is CASSWNGQTGELFF. The CDR3 DNA reads TGTGCCAGCAGCTGGAACGGACAGACCGGGGAGCTGTTTTTT. The chain combines TRBV9 with TRBJ2-2; TRBD1 might be the D (6 bases). The CDR3 has 14 residues. The V gene's germline CDR1 is SGDLS and CDR2 YYNGEE. Between the trimmed V and J ends, which lost 4 bases and 5 bases, there was a span of 12 bases.

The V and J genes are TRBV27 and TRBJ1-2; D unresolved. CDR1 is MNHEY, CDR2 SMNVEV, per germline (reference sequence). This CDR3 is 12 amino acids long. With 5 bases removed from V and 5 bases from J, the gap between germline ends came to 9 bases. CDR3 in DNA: TGTGCCAGCAGTCCAGACTCATATGGCTACACCTTC. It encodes CASSPDSYGYTF.

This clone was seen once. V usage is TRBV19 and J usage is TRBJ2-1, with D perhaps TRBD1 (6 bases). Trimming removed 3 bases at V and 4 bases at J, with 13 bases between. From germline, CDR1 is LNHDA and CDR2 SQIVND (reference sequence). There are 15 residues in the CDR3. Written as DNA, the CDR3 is TGTGCCAGTAGTATCGAGGGGACAAAATACAATGAGCAGTTCTTC. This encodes CASSIEGTKYNEQFF.

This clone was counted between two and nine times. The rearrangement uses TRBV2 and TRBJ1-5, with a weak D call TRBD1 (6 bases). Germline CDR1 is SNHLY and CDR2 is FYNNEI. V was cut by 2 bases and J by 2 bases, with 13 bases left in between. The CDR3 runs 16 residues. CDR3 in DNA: TGTGCCAGCAGTGAAACTGACAGGTATGGCAATCAGCCCCAGCATTTT. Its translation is CASSETDRYGNQPQHF.

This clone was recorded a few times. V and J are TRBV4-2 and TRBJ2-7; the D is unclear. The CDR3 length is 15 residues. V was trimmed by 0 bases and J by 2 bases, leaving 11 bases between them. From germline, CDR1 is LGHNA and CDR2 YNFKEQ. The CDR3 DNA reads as TGTGCCAGCAGCCAAGATCTAGTCGGTGCCTACGAGCAGTACTTC. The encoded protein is CASSQDLVGAYEQYF.

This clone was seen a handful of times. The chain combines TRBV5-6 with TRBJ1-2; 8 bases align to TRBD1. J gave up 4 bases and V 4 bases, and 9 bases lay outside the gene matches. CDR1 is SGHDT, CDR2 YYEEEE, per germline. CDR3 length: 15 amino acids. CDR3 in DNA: TGTGCCAGCAGCGTCAACCAGGGGGCCGGCTATGGCTACACCTTC. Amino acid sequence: CASSVNQGAGYGYTF.

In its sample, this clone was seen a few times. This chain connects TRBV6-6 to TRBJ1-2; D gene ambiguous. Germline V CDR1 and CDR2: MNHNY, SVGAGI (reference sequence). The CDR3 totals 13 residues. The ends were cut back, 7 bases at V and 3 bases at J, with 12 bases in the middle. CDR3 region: CASNHPDDYGYTF. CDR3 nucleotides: TGTGCCAGCAATCACCCGGATGACTATGGCTACACCTTC.

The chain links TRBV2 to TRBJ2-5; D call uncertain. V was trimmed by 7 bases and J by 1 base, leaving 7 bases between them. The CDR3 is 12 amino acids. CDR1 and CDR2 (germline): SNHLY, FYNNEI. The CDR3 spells CASTSLQETQYF. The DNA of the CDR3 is TGTGCCAGCACTAGTCTCCAAGAGACCCAGTACTTC.

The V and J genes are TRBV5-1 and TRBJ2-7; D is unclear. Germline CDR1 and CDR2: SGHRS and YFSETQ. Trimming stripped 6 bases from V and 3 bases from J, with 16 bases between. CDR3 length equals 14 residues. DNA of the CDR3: TGCGCCAGCAAACCGGGCAGTACCCGCTACGAGCAGTACTTC. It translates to CASKPGSTRYEQYF.

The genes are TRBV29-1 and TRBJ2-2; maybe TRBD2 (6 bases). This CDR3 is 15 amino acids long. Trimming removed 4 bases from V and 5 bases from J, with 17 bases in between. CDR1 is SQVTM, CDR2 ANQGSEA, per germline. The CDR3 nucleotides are TGCAGCGTTGGTCCGGCCGGAGGGCCAACCGGGGAGCTGTTTTTT. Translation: CSVGPAGGPTGELFF.

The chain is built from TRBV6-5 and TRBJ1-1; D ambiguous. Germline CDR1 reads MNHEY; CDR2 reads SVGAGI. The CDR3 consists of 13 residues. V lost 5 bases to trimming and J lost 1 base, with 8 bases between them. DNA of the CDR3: TGTGCCAGCAGTAAGACAAGGAACACTGAAGCTTTCTTT. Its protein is CASSKTRNTEAFF.

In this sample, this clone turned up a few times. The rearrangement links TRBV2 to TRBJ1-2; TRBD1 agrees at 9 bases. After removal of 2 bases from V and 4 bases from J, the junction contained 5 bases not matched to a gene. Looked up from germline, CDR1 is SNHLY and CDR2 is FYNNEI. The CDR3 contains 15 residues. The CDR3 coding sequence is TGTGCCAGCAGTGAAAACAGGGGGCTAGCCTATGGCTACACCTTC. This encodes CASSENRGLAYGYTF.

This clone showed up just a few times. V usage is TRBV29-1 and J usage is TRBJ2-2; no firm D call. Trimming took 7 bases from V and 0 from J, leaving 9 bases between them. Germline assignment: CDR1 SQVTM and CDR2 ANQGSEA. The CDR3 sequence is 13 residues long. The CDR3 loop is CSGRPTNTGELFF. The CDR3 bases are TGCAGCGGCCGGCCCACGAACACCGGGGAGCTGTTTTTT.

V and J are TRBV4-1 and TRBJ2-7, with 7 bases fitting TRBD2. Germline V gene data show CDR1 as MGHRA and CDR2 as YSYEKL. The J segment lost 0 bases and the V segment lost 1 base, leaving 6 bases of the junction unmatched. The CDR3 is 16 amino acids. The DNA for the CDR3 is TGCGCCAGCAGCCAAGTGGAGGGCGGGAGCTCCTACGAGCAGTACTTC. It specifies CASSQVEGGSSYEQYF.

The DNA of the CDR3 is TGTGCCAGTAGTATAGCTCGAGTTGGACCACCCGGGGAGCTGTTTTTT. It codes for CASSIARVGPPGELFF. The V gene is TRBV19, the J gene TRBJ2-2; D is uncertain. Germline CDR1 LNHDA, CDR2 SQIVND (reference sequence). The CDR3 extends over 16 amino acids. V lost 1 base and J lost 6, with 15 bases in between.

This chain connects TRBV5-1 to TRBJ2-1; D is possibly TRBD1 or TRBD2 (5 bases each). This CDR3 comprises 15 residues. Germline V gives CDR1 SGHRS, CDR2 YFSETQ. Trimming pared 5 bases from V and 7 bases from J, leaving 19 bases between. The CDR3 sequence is CASRSAGTDLNEQFF. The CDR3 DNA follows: TGCGCCAGCAGGTCCGCCGGGACGGATTTAAATGAGCAGTTCTTC.

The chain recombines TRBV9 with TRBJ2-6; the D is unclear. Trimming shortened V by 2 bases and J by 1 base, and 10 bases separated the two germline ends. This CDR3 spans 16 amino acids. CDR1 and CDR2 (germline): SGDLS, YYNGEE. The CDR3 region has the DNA TGTGCCAGCAGCGTGCTTTCCGGTTCTGGGGCCAACGTCCTGACTTTC. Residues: CASSVLSGSGANVLTF.

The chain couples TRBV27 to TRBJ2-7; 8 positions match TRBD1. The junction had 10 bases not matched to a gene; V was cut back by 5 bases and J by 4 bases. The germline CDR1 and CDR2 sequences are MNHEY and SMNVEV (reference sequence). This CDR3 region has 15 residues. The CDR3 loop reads CASSDRGHPVYEQYF. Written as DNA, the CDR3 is TGTGCCAGCAGTGACAGGGGCCACCCAGTGTACGAGCAGTACTTC.

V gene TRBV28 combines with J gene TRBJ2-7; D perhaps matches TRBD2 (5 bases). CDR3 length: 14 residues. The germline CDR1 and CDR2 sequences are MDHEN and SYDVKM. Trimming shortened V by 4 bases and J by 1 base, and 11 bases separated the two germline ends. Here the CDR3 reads CASSSRTPSYEQYF. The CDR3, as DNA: TGTGCCAGCAGTTCCCGGACTCCGTCCTACGAGCAGTACTTC.